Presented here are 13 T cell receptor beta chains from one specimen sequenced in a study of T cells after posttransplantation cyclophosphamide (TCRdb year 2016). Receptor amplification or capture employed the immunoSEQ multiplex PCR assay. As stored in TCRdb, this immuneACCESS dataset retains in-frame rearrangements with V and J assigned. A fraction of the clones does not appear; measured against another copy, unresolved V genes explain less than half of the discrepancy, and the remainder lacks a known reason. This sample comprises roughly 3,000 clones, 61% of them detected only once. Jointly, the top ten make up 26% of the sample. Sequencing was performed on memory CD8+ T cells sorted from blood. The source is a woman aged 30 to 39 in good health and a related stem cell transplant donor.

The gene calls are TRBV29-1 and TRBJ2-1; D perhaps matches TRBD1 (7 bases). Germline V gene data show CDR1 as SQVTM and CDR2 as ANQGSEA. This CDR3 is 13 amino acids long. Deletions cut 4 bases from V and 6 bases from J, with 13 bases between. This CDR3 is CSVGRGDVNEQFF. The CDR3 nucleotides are TGCAGCGTTGGCAGGGGGGATGTCAATGAGCAGTTCTTC.

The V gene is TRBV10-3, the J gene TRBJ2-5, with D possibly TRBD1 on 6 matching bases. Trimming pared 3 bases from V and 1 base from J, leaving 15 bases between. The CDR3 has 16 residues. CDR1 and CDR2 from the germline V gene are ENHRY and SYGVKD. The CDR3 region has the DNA TGTGCCATCAGTGATAAGGAACAGGGACCCCAAGAGACCCAGTACTTC. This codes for CAISDKEQGPQETQYF.

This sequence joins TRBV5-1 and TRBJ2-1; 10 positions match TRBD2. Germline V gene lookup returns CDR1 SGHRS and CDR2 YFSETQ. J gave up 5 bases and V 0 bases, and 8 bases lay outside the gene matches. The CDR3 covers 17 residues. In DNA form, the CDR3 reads TGCGCCAGCAGCTTGGCCCCTAGCGGGGGATTCGACAATGAGCAGTTCTTC. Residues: CASSLAPSGGFDNEQFF.

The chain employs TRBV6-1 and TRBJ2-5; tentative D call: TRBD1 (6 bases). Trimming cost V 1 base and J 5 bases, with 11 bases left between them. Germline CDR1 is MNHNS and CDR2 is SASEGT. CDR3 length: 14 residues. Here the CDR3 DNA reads TGTGCCAGCAGTGAAGGTACAGGGATGGAGACCCAGTACTTC. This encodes CASSEGTGMETQYF.

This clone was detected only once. The DNA for the CDR3 is TGCGCCAGCAGCCATGGGACAGGGGAGACCTACGAGCAGTACTTC. Translation gives CASSHGTGETYEQYF. The chain combines TRBV4-3 with TRBJ2-7; 10 nucleotides line up with TRBD1. The CDR3 runs to 15 residues. V shed 3 bases, J shed 2 bases, and the junction held 4 bases outside the gene matches. CDR1 LGHNA and CDR2 YSLEER come from the germline V gene.

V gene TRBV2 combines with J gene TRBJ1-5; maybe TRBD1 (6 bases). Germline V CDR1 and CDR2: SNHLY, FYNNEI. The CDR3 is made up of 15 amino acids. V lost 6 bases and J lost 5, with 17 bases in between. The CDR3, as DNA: TGTGCCAGCAGCCCATTCCGGGACACAGATCAGCCCCAGCATTTT. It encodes CASSPFRDTDQPQHF.

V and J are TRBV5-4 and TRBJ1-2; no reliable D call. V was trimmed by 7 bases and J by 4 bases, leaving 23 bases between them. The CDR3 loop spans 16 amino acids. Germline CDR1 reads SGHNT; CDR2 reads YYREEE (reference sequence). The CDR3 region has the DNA TGTGCCAGCCCGGTCAACTTACCAGGAAAGACCTATGGCTACACCTTC. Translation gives CASPVNLPGKTYGYTF.

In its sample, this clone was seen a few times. CDR3 residues: CASSHLTGGAERQYF. In DNA, the CDR3 is TGTGCCAGCAGCCACCTGACAGGGGGAGCCGAGCGGCAGTACTTC. The chain combines TRBV7-9 with TRBJ2-7; 9 positions agree with TRBD1. The CDR3 extends over 15 amino acids. The J segment lost 9 bases and the V segment lost 5 bases, leaving 14 bases of the junction unmatched. Germline V gene data show CDR1 as SEHNR and CDR2 as FQNEAQ (reference sequence).

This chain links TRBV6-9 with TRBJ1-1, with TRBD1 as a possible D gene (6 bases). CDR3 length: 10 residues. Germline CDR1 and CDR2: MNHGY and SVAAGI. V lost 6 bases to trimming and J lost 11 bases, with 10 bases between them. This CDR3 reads CASRHQGAFF. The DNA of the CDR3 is TGTGCCAGCAGGCACCAGGGGGCTTTCTTT.

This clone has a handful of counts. The CDR3 nucleotides are TGCGCCAGCAGCCAAGATCCTACCCCGATAAGCTCCTACAATGAGCAGTTCTTC. Protein: CASSQDPTPISSYNEQFF. This rearrangement joins TRBV4-3 to TRBJ2-1; D is uncertain. The V gene's germline CDR1 is LGHNA and CDR2 YSLEER. There are 18 residues in the CDR3. V lost 0 bases and J lost 0, with 15 bases in between.

CDR3 loop: CASSFIDGGGANEQFF. The CDR3 nucleotides read TGTGCCAGCAGTTTTATCGACGGCGGGGGGGCTAATGAGCAGTTCTTC. The chain carries TRBV27 and TRBJ2-1, with 9 bases identical to TRBD2. The J segment lost 7 bases and the V segment lost 3 bases, leaving 10 bases of the junction unmatched. This CDR3 is built from 16 residues. The germline V gene has CDR1 MNHEY and CDR2 SMNVEV (reference sequence).

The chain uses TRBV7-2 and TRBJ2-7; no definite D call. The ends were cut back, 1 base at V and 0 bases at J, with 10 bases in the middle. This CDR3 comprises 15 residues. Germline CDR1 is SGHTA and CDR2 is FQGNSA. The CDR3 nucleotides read TGTGCCAGCAGCTTAGACGGTTATAGCTCCTACGAGCAGTACTTC. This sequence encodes CASSLDGYSSYEQYF.

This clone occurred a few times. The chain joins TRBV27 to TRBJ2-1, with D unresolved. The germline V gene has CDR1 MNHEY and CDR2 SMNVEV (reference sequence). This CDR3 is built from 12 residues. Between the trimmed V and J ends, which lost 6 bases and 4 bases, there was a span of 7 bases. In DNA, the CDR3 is TGTGCCAGCAGCACCAGTTACAATGAGCAGTTCTTC. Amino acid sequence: CASSTSYNEQFF.